The subject of this entry is one TCR beta chain. This entry belongs to a study of blood T cell repertoires in COVID-19. The overall study: Both acute and convalescent COVID-19 samples were obtained from the United States, Italy and Spain.

Individuals aged about 18 to 95 years were recruited from fewer than 25 US areas. Recovered status applied to Cohort 3 donors who had two consecutive negative PCRs. It also applied to those with clearance or with symptom resolution. Sequencing used immunoSEQ multiplex PCR; TCRdb keeps in-frame clones, though not all of them. The repertoire consists of around 250,000 clones, with roughly 85% occurring once and the leading ten covering around 1.8%. Sequencing input: PBMCs or T cells enriched from blood (not recorded which). The TCR was taken from a woman in her fifties or sixties who had recovered from COVID-19.

The CDR3, as DNA: TGCAGCGTCTTCCCGGGACAGGGAAGCGAAAAACTGTTTTTT. Translated: CSVFPGQGSEKLFF. The chain is built from TRBV29-1 and TRBJ1-4, with TRBD1 identical over 9 bases. The V segment lost 6 bases and the J segment 8 bases; nucleotides outside the gene matches: 10. The CDR3 is made up of 14 amino acids. Germline CDR1 SQVTM, CDR2 ANQGSEA.